Following are 30 T cell receptor beta chains from one sample sequenced in a study of vaccination effects on CD4 cells after COVID-19. The antigens these receptors bind are not known. Investigators separated out CD4+ T cells once approximately 11 days of culture had passed. Clones were sequenced by immunoSEQ multiplex PCR, and TCRdb holds only the in-frame ones, with some missing. The sample has fewer than 75,000 clones; approximately 80% are singletons. Sequenced here: CD4+ T cells from PBMCs cultured without peptide, sampled before COVID-19 vaccination. The origin of the receptors is a human donor who received a COVID-19 vaccine.

This chain joins TRBV3-1 (or the pseudogene TRBV3-2) and TRBJ2-2; D gene unclear. The CDR3 totals 13 residues. Germline V gene sequence: CDR1 LGHDT, CDR2 YNNKEL (reference sequence). The germline V and J ends were trimmed by 5 bases and 1 base, with 5 bases remaining between them. For the CDR3, the DNA is TGTGCCAGCAGCGTGCAGAACACCGGGGAGCTGTTTTTT. It yields the protein CASSVQNTGELFF.

The chain has TRBV30 and TRBJ2-5, with D uncertain. Trimming removed 0 bases from V and 5 bases from J, with 16 bases in between. CDR1 GTSNPN and CDR2 SVGIG come from the germline V gene (reference sequence). This CDR3 has 15 amino acids. CDR3 in amino acids: CAWSVLGVGPETQYF. The CDR3 DNA reads TGTGCCTGGAGTGTATTAGGTGTCGGTCCGGAGACCCAGTACTTC.

The chain links TRBV7-8 to TRBJ2-7; TRBD1 is a possible D gene (5 bases). The length of the CDR3 is 13 residues. CDR1 and CDR2 from the germline V gene are SGHVS and FQNEAQ. V was clipped by 3 bases and J by 9 bases, with 15 bases between them. CDR3 sequence: CASSLTPGLAQYV. The CDR3 coding sequence is TGTGCCAGCAGCTTGACCCCAGGGTTAGCGCAGTACGTC.

The genes are TRBV30 and TRBJ1-4; perhaps TRBD1 as D (6 bases). Germline-derived CDR1 and CDR2 are GTSNPN and SVGIG (reference sequence). V dropped 1 base and J dropped 5 bases, with 14 bases sitting between them. The CDR3 has 15 residues. The CDR3 sequence is CAWSAGAWGNEKLFF. The CDR3 coding sequence is TGTGCCTGGAGTGCAGGGGCTTGGGGCAATGAAAAACTGTTTTTT.

This rearrangement joins TRBV24-1 to TRBJ2-1; TRBD1 matches 9 bases. Germline CDR1 and CDR2: KGHDR and SFDVKD. The CDR3 is 16 amino acids. V was pared by 6 bases and J by 6 bases, with 11 bases of the junction left unmatched. The CDR3: CATSHSRTGDINEQFF. CDR3 nucleotides: TGTGCCACCAGTCACTCCCGGACAGGGGACATCAATGAGCAGTTCTTC.

The chain employs TRBV6-5 and TRBJ1-1; perhaps TRBD1 as D (6 bases). This CDR3 has 15 amino acids. The V gene's germline CDR1 is MNHEY and CDR2 SVGAGI. V was shortened by 6 bases and J by 5 bases, with 19 bases between the two germline ends. Written as DNA, the CDR3 is TGTGCCAGCAGCAGGACAGCGGGGGTGGGGACTGAAGCTTTCTTT. Protein sequence: CASSRTAGVGTEAFF.

V gene TRBV6-5 combines with J gene TRBJ1-3; no firm D call. Germline CDR1 MNHEY, CDR2 SVGAGI. The CDR3 runs to 12 residues. V lost 6 bases to trimming and J lost 9 bases, with 12 bases between them. CDR3: CASRDPLSTIYF. The CDR3 region has the DNA TGTGCCAGCAGGGATCCCTTAAGCACCATATATTTT.

The J gene is TRBJ2-1, the V gene TRBV5-1, with TRBD1 matching over 7 bases. Unmatched junction bases numbered 8, after V lost 3 bases and J lost 5 bases. The CDR3 has 15 amino acids. Germline values: CDR1 SGHRS, CDR2 YFSETQ. The CDR3 coding sequence is TGCGCCAGCAGCTCGTTCTGGGGACAGAACAATGAGCAGTTCTTC. Amino acids: CASSSFWGQNNEQFF.

The chain combines TRBV5-4 with TRBJ2-5, with 10 bases identical to TRBD1. Looked up from germline, CDR1 is SGHNT and CDR2 is YYREEE (reference sequence). The CDR3 runs 15 residues. Trimming cost V 4 bases and J 5 bases; bases outside gene matches: 8. The CDR3 DNA is TGTGCCAGCAGCGTGCCGGGACAGGGGCGGGAGACCCAGTACTTC. It specifies CASSVPGQGRETQYF.

In this sample, this clone turned up once. The rearrangement links TRBV7-8 to TRBJ1-2; D might be TRBD1 (6 bases). V lost 0 bases, J lost 4 bases, and 15 bases lay in between. The CDR3 has 16 residues. Per germline, CDR1 SGHVS and CDR2 FQNEAQ. CDR3 sequence reads: CASSLARAGDGYGYTF. CDR3 sequence (DNA): TGTGCCAGCAGCTTAGCGCGGGCAGGGGATGGCTATGGCTACACCTTC.

V usage is TRBV10-3 and J usage is TRBJ2-1, with a possible D match to TRBD2 (6 bases). Germline V gene lookup returns CDR1 ENHRY and CDR2 SYGVKD. This CDR3 spans 13 amino acids. The V end was cut by 8 bases, the J end by 5 bases, with 13 bases between. CDR3 coding DNA: TGTGCCATCCGGAGGACTACCGACAATGAGCAGTTCTTC. Translation gives CAIRRTTDNEQFF.

The V gene is TRBV5-1, the J gene TRBJ2-5, with TRBD2 as a possible D gene (6 bases). CDR3 length equals 14 residues. Germline CDR1 and CDR2: SGHRS and YFSETQ. The V gene lost 2 bases and the J gene lost 2 bases, with 10 bases spanning the gap. The CDR3 DNA sequence: TGCGCCAGCAGCTTAGGGACTCGACAAGAGACCCAGTACTTC. As protein: CASSLGTRQETQYF.

This chain links TRBV3-1 (or the pseudogene TRBV3-2) with TRBJ2-1, with 8 nucleotides matching TRBD2. The CDR3 extends over 16 amino acids. Germline values: CDR1 LGHDT, CDR2 YNNKEL (reference sequence). V lost 0 bases and J lost 6; bases outside the gene matches: 7. The CDR3 sequence: CASSQESGGNSNEQFF. The CDR3 coding sequence is TGTGCCAGCAGCCAAGAGAGCGGGGGTAACTCCAATGAGCAGTTCTTC.

The chain links TRBV5-1 to TRBJ1-2, with D unresolved. Trimming took 2 bases from V and 2 from J, leaving 4 bases between them. CDR3 length equals 12 residues. CDR1 is SGHRS and CDR2 is YFSETQ in the germline V gene. The CDR3 DNA reads TGCGCCAGCAGCTTTTCGAACTATGGCTACACCTTC. The encoded protein is CASSFSNYGYTF.

This clone was detected once. Germline and junction disagree at one end, which may indicate a read error. V usage is TRBV30 and J usage is TRBJ2-3, with D perhaps TRBD2 (7 bases). Germline values: CDR1 GTSNPN, CDR2 SVGIG (reference sequence). This CDR3 has 12 amino acids. The CDR3, as DNA: TGTGCCGGGAGGGGGTCCACAGATACGCAGTATTTT. This codes for CAGRGSTDTQYF.

This sequence joins TRBV5-4 and TRBJ1-2; TRBD1 matches at 7 bases. This CDR3 region has 16 residues. J was trimmed by 4 bases and V by 3 bases; bases with no gene match: 12. Germline V CDR1 and CDR2: SGHNT, YYREEE (reference sequence). The CDR3 DNA is TGTGCCAGCAGCTATAATGGACGGACAGGACCCTATGGCTACACCTTC. This translates into CASSYNGRTGPYGYTF.

This clone was detected a few times. The chain joins TRBV7-9 to TRBJ2-5, with D hard to call. This CDR3 has 15 residues. V lost 4 bases to trimming and J lost 2 bases, with 14 bases between them. Germline values: CDR1 SEHNR, CDR2 FQNEAQ (reference sequence). The CDR3 nucleotides are TGTGCCAGCAGCTACACGGCCCTATTACAAGAGACCCAGTACTTC. Amino acid sequence: CASSYTALLQETQYF.

The chain combines TRBV30 with TRBJ1-2; 12 bases align to TRBD1. The CDR3 covers 15 residues. Germline V lookup: CDR1 GTSNPN, CDR2 SVGIG (reference sequence). V dropped 0 bases and J dropped 4; count of bases not matched to a gene: 3. The CDR3 here is CAWSVRDRGLYGYTF. Written as DNA, the CDR3 is TGTGCCTGGAGTGTACGGGACAGGGGGCTCTATGGCTACACCTTC.

This rearrangement joins TRBV19 to TRBJ2-1; 10 nucleotides line up with TRBD2. The germline gives CDR1 LNHDA, CDR2 SQIVND (reference sequence). The junction had 8 bases not matched to a gene; V was cut back by 4 bases and J by 8 bases. The CDR3 runs to 15 residues. CDR3 bases: TGTGCCAGTAGTAGTTTAAGCGGGGGGGCAGATGAGCAGTTCTTC. Protein sequence: CASSSLSGGADEQFF. Variable domain in full (rest from reference TRBV19 and TRBJ2-1): DGGITQSPKYLFRKEGQNVTLSCEQNLNHDAMYWYRQDPGQGLRLIYYSQIVNDFQKGDIAEGYSVSREKKESFPLTVTSAQKNPTAFYLCASSSLSGGADEQFFGPGTRLTVL.

The V gene is TRBV20-1, the J gene TRBJ1-2; weak D call: TRBD1 (5 bases). Germline V CDR1 and CDR2: DFQATT, SNEGSKA (reference sequence). This CDR3 spans 14 amino acids. V was shortened by 3 bases and J by 7 bases, with 18 bases between the two germline ends. The CDR3 sequence is CSASEGEYLRGYTF. The CDR3 DNA sequence: TGCAGTGCTAGTGAAGGGGAGTATCTTCGTGGCTACACCTTC.

V usage is TRBV6-6 and J usage is TRBJ2-5; 8 bases line up with TRBD1. Germline CDR1 and CDR2: MNHNY and SVGAGI (reference sequence). J lost 4 bases, V lost 4 bases, and 8 bases had no gene match. CDR3 length equals 15 residues. CDR3 loop: CASSSTDRGGETQYF. In DNA, the CDR3 is TGTGCCAGCAGTTCGACCGACAGGGGCGGAGAGACCCAGTACTTC.

The rearrangement uses TRBV9 and TRBJ2-3, with D hard to call. V was trimmed by 0 bases and J by 0 bases, leaving 11 bases between them. Germline assignment: CDR1 SGDLS and CDR2 YYNGEE. This CDR3 region has 16 residues. DNA for the CDR3: TGTGCCAGCAGCGTAGATCAGGAAACTAGCACAGATACGCAGTATTTT. As protein: CASSVDQETSTDTQYF.

The chain joins TRBV5-1 to TRBJ2-1, with 7 bases matching TRBD2. This CDR3 contains 14 residues. V lost 4 bases, J lost 7 bases, and 8 bases stayed unmatched. CDR1 and CDR2 from the germline V gene are SGHRS and YFSETQ. The CDR3 spells CASSLRTRVNEQFF. CDR3 in DNA: TGCGCCAGCAGCCTACGGACTAGAGTAAATGAGCAGTTCTTC.

J is TRBJ2-1 and V is TRBV24-1; D gene uncertain. Germline V gene sequence: CDR1 KGHDR, CDR2 SFDVKD. This CDR3 is 13 amino acids long. Trimming took 7 bases from V and 5 from J, leaving 11 bases between them. CDR3 sequence reads: CATSRGGHNEQFF. CDR3 sequence (DNA): TGTGCCACCAGCCGTGGCGGACACAATGAGCAGTTCTTC.

This clone was detected only a few times. The J gene is TRBJ1-1, the V gene TRBV5-1, with no clear D. The germline CDR1 and CDR2 sequences are SGHRS and YFSETQ. This CDR3 is 12 amino acids long. Trimming left V 4 bases short and J 5 bases short, with 9 bases between. This chain's CDR3 is CASSGDRTEAFF. In nucleotides, the CDR3 is TGCGCCAGCAGCGGCGATCGGACTGAAGCTTTCTTT.

The chain carries TRBV5-1 and TRBJ2-1; 15 nucleotides match TRBD2. Losses at the gene ends were 4 bases for V and 4 bases for J; bases not matched to a gene: 9. CDR3 size: 18 residues. CDR1 SGHRS and CDR2 YFSETQ come from the germline V gene. The CDR3 loop reads CASSGTSGGLGLYNEQFF. In DNA form, the CDR3 reads TGCGCCAGCAGCGGGACTAGCGGGGGGCTCGGATTGTACAATGAGCAGTTCTTC.

DNA for the CDR3: TGTGCCAGCAGTTACGCAGGGAGCTATCAGCCCCAGCATTTT. This sequence encodes CASSYAGSYQPQHF. The chain carries TRBV6-2 or TRBV6-3 and TRBJ1-5; a weak D match, TRBD1 (5 bases). Trimming stripped 2 bases from V and 5 bases from J, with 10 bases between. CDR1 is MNHEY, CDR2 SVGEGT, per germline. The CDR3 extends over 14 amino acids.

The chain carries TRBV2 and TRBJ1-5; D not certain. CDR3 size: 13 residues. Germline V gene sequence: CDR1 SNHLY, CDR2 FYNNEI. The V end was cut by 9 bases, the J end by 3 bases, with 12 bases between. This CDR3 reads CASRRSVNQPQHF. In DNA form, the CDR3 reads TGTGCCAGTCGGCGGTCAGTCAATCAGCCCCAGCATTTT.

V usage is TRBV6-5 and J usage is TRBJ1-1; D is unclear. The length of the CDR3 is 13 residues. CDR1 MNHEY and CDR2 SVGAGI come from the germline V gene. Trimming removed 6 bases from V and 2 bases from J, with 10 bases in between. The CDR3 nucleotides are TGTGCCAGCAGACTGGGGAAAAACACTGAAGCTTTCTTT. It translates to CASRLGKNTEAFF.

The rearrangement joins TRBV7-9 to TRBJ2-2; TRBD1 matches at 10 bases. V shed 5 bases, J shed 4 bases, and the junction held 13 bases outside the gene matches. Looked up from germline, CDR1 is SEHNR and CDR2 is FQNEAQ (reference sequence). There are 18 residues in the CDR3. The DNA of the CDR3 is TGTGCCAGCAGCCCTCAACCCGGGACAGGGGCGCGCACCGGGGAGCTGTTTTTT. This encodes CASSPQPGTGARTGELFF.